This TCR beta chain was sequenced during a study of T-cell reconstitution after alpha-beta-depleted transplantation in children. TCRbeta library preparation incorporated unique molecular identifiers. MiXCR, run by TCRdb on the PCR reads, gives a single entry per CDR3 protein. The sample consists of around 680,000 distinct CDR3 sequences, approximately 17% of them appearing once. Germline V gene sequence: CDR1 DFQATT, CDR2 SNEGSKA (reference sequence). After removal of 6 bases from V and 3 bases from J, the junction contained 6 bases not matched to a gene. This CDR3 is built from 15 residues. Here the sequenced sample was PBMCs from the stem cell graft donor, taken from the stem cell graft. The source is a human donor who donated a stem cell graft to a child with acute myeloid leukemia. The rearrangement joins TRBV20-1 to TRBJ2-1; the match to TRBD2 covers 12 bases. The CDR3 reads CSAGLAGPFYNEQFF. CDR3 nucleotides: TGCAGTGCAGGACTAGCGGGGCCCTTCTACAATGAGCAGTTCTTC.